A selection of T cell receptor beta chains follows, all from one sample in a study of blood T cell repertoires in COVID-19. Profiled with immunoSEQ multiplex PCR; TCRdb holds only in-frame clones, not every one. The sample carries fewer than 150,000 clones, around three quarters recorded once. The sequenced sample consisted of peripheral blood. The receptors were sampled from a man aged 65 to 85 with acute or convalescent COVID-19. Both conserved end residues are part of each CDR3. A D gene is named only where the DNA matches it firmly. Expanded clones get a size class; other rows say once, few or many, or leave the size out.

v_call	j_call	clone_size	d_call	cdr3_nt	cdr3_aa
TRBV27	TRBJ1-2	-	TRBD1	TGTGCCAGCAGTCCCTCGCGGGACAGCGCTAACTATGGCTACACCTTC	CASSPSRDSANYGYTF
TRBV12-5	TRBJ1-6	-	-	TGTGCTAGTGGTTTGCAGGGAAGGAATTCACCCCTCCACTTT	CASGLQGRNSPLHF
TRBV28	TRBJ2-1	-	-	TGTGCCAGCAGCTTTTCAACCTCCAGCTCCTACAATGAGCAGTTCTTC	CASSFSTSSSYNEQFF
TRBV7-2	TRBJ2-3	-	TRBD2	TGTGCCAGCAGCTTAAGGACTAGCGGGGGGCCCACAGATACGCAGTATTTT	CASSLRTSGGPTDTQYF
TRBV28	TRBJ2-3	many	-	TGTGCCAGCAGTCACAGGGCAGGGACAAGCACAGATACGCAGTATTTT	CASSHRAGTSTDTQYF
TRBV27	TRBJ1-6	-	TRBD1	TGTGCCAGCAGTTTACGGACAGGGGGCAATTCACCCCTCCACTTT	CASSLRTGGNSPLHF
TRBV6-2/TRBV6-3	TRBJ2-1	medium-sized	TRBD1	TGTGCCAGCAGTTACTTTCCGGACAGGGTTCAAAATGAGCAGTTCTTC	CASSYFPDRVQNEQFF
TRBV28	TRBJ1-2	few	-	TGTGCCAGCAGTTCACCGCGGGAGGGTAACTATGGCTACACCTTC	CASSSPREGNYGYTF
TRBV27	TRBJ2-7	-	TRBD1	TGTGCCAGCAGTCTGGGACAGGTTATTGACGAGCAGTACTTC	CASSLGQVIDEQYF
TRBV24-1	TRBJ2-1	-	-	TGTGCCACCAGTGACCGGGATCAGCCTTGGTTCTTC	CATSDRDQPWFF
TRBV30	TRBJ2-7	-	-	TGTGCCTGGAGTGAAGGTAGCGCCCCCTACGAGCAGTACTTC	CAWSEGSAPYEQYF
TRBV3-1/TRBV3-2	TRBJ1-6	-	-	TGTGCCAGCAGCCAGCGGGGGCTTGTTTCACCCCTCCACTTT	CASSQRGLVSPLHF
TRBV7-8	TRBJ2-7	-	-	TGTGCCAGCAGCTTAGTTTGGAGGTACGAGCAGTACTTC	CASSLVWRYEQYF
TRBV28	TRBJ2-5	-	TRBD2	TGTGCCAGCAGTTTGGGGGGGAGTCTGGAGACCCAGTACTTC	CASSLGGSLETQYF
TRBV30	TRBJ2-5	-	-	TGTGCCTGGAGGGGGGGTAGCGGCCAAGAGACCCAGTACTTC	CAWRGGSGQETQYF
TRBV6-2/TRBV6-3	TRBJ2-2	-	TRBD2	TGTGCCAGCAGTTTCCGGACTAGCAGGGCCGGGGAGCTGTTTTTT	CASSFRTSRAGELFF
TRBV27	TRBJ2-7	-	-	TGTGCCAGCCGGATGGGACTCTCCTACGAGCAGTACTTC	CASRMGLSYEQYF
TRBV28	TRBJ2-7	-	TRBD1	TGTGCCAGCAGTTTAGGACAGGGACCTCTCGGGGAGCAGTACTTC	CASSLGQGPLGEQYF
TRBV7-3	TRBJ1-6	-	-	TGTGCCAGCAGCGCCGGGCAGGGAATCGATTCACCCCTCCACTTT	CASSAGQGIDSPLHF
TRBV2	TRBJ1-2	-	-	TGTGCCAGCGGGGACTGGTATGGCTACACCTTC	CASGDWYGYTF
TRBV2	TRBJ1-2	few	-	TGTGCCAGCAGGACAGTCCGGGTCCCTGACTATGGCTACACCTTC	CASRTVRVPDYGYTF
TRBV19	TRBJ2-2	-	-	TGTGCCAGTAGTATCCAGAACACCGGGGAGCTGTTTTTT	CASSIQNTGELFF
TRBV7-9	TRBJ2-5	-	-	TGTGCCAGCATTACCAGCCCAGGGAAAGAGACCCAGTACTTC	CASITSPGKETQYF
TRBV9	TRBJ2-2	-	TRBD2	TGTGCCAGCAGCCCAGCGACTAGCGGGGGGGCAAGCACCGGGGAGCTGTTTTTT	CASSPATSGGASTGELFF
TRBV12-3/TRBV12-4	TRBJ1-2	-	TRBD1	TGTGCCAGCAGTTCCCGACAGGGCAATGGCTACACCTTC	CASSSRQGNGYTF
TRBV29-1	TRBJ2-1	-	TRBD2	TGCAGCGTCCGGACTAGCGGGTACGGTGAGCAGTTCTTC	CSVRTSGYGEQFF
TRBV12-3/TRBV12-4	TRBJ2-7	-	-	TGTGCCAGCGGCAGGGCCTCCTACGAGCAGTACTTC	CASGRASYEQYF